This TCR beta chain was recovered during a study of CXCR3-negative and CXCR3-positive naive CD8 T cells (dated by TCRdb to about 2019). Background on the whole study: Approximately 130 million TRB reads were obtained in total, roughly 1.5 +/- 0.3 million reads per library. Diversity and physicochemical repertoire analyses covered some eleven donors pooled from two independent experiments. Naive subsets from a handful of donors and memory cells from 3 donors were included in the TRBV-TRBJ cluster analysis. The study at large found these results: Surface CD5, linked to self-reactivity in mice, was comparable between naive subsets; TCR interaction strength was therefore also inferred from TRB CDR3 physicochemical properties. Freshly isolated PBMCs were used for most assays because CXCR3 expression partially decreased after cryopreservation. Comparably high repertoire diversity was found in both naive subsets, whereas much lower repertoire diversity was found in memory CD8+ T cells. TRBV-TRBJ usage was similar between naive CXCR3-negative and CXCR3-positive cells from the same donor, while memory cells showed distinct patterns. Compared with CXCR3-negative naive cells, CXCR3-positive naive cells had TRB CDR3s with higher hydrophobicity (lower Kidera factor 4), lower energy, and higher strength and volume indices.

For each CD8+ T cell subset, flow sorting was done in triplicate, and under 350,000 cells per subset went directly into RLT lysis buffer. Naive CD8+ T cells were defined stringently as CD45RO-CCR7+CD27+CD95- to exclude memory contaminants. Using standard density gradient centrifugation, peripheral blood mononuclear cells were isolated from buffy coats. A FACSAria III was used to flow-sort naive CXCR3-negative and CXCR3-positive CD8+ T cells. Total RNA was extracted from sorted cells with an RNeasy Mini Kit. Worth noting for this clonotype: The antigen it recognizes is unknown.

TCRdb lists the instrument as NextSeq 550. The Human TCR Profiling Kit (MiLaboratory) was used to prepare UMI-labeled 5' RACE TRB cDNA libraries. cDNA synthesis used the entire amount of extracted RNA, and PCR amplification then used the entire amount of cDNA produced. Libraries were prepared in parallel with an identical number of PCR cycles. On the study's bioinformatics: About 50,000 +/- 9,200 unique UMI-labeled TRB cDNA molecules per library were extracted with MIGEC and MiXCR, with at least two reads per UMI required. On average, 40,000 +/- 10,000 functional in-frame TRB CDR3 nucleotide clonotypes lacking stop codons were found per library. After downsampling to 5000 UMI-labeled TRB molecules per sample, diversity metrics, including normalized Shannon-Wiener and Chao1, were computed in VDJtools. VDJtools computed clonotype-size-weighted physicochemical properties of the central five CDR3 residues: interaction energy, strength, volume and Kidera factor 4. Following reprocessing of the reads by TCRdb, the data hold one row per CDR3 protein sequence and no DNA is available. Here the V and J calls rest on TCRdb's processing, not on the authors' analysis. The record for this sample contains over 100,000 distinct CDR3 sequences. Jointly, the top ten make up 0.29% of the sample.

Inclusive of the bounding cysteine and phenylalanine, the CDR3 is 13 residues long. Only the protein sequence is given. CDR1 and CDR2, per the germline V gene, are SGDLS and YYNGEE. The clonotype originates from a human donor in good health. Some clones in this sample may be carry-over from other donors' samples. Material: naive CXCR3- CD8+ T cells from blood. The cell subset or site label, as the study defines it: CD45RO-CCR7+CD27+CD95- naive CD8+ T cells lacking CXCR3 (TNR3-). The chain employs TRBV9 and TRBJ2-1. The CDR3: CASSVAAGGEQFF.